This entry lists 30 T cell receptor beta chains sequenced from one sample in a study of T cell repertoires in cytomegalovirus infection. TCRdb analysed the reads with MiXCR anew, one entry per CDR3 protein. The sample carries roughly 760,000 distinct CDR3 sequences, 35% to 45% recorded once. Sequencing was performed on PBMCs. These receptors all come from a human donor in good health (CMV status not recorded). Some clones in this sample may be carry-over from other donors' samples.

This clonotype was observed at least ten times. J is TRBJ1-2 and V is TRBV7-2; unclear D gene. CDR1 SGHTA and CDR2 FQGNSA come from the germline V gene. The CDR3 has 13 residues. Trimming left V 5 bases short and J 8 bases short, with 15 bases between. Here the CDR3 reads CASSDRGSRGYTF. CDR3 in DNA: TGTGCCAGCAGCGATCGAGGGTCACGCGGCTACACCTTC.

A remark on this clonotype: At one boundary the junction diverges from the germline segment, which might be a read error. The CDR3 spells CASSLAGAEQLF. CDR3 DNA sequence: TGTGCCAGCAGCTTAGCAGGCGCTGAGCAGTTATTC. The chain is built from TRBV7-2 and TRBJ2-1, with D uncertain. Germline values: CDR1 SGHTA, CDR2 FQGNSA. The CDR3 is 12 amino acids.

On this clonotype itself: A much more abundant neighbour one base away suggests this may be a read error. V gene TRBV7-2 combines with J gene TRBJ1-5; maybe TRBD1 (5 bases). The CDR3 is 14 amino acids. Germline CDR1 SGHTA, CDR2 FQGNSA. DNA of the CDR3: TGTGCCAGCAGCTTACGCGCAGGGAATCAGCCCCAGCCTTTT. Its protein is CASSLRAGNQPQPF.

This clonotype appeared a few times. The V gene is TRBV6-6, the J gene TRBJ1-5; TRBD1 matches at 8 bases. CDR1 and CDR2 (germline): MNHNY, SVGAGI (reference sequence). The CDR3 runs to 18 residues. V was pared by 0 bases and J by 1 base, with 8 bases of the junction left unmatched. This chain's CDR3 is CASSYSGTGDGSNQPQHF. CDR3 coding DNA: TGTGCCAGCAGTTACTCTGGGACAGGTGACGGGAGCAATCAGCCCCAGCATTTT.

Concerning this clonotype itself: Since no conserved phenylalanine or tryptophan closes the CDR3, a read error is the likely cause. The chain carries TRBV7-2 and TRBJ2-2, with no clear D. This CDR3 contains 14 residues. CDR1 SGHTA and CDR2 FQGNSA come from the germline V gene. Trimming took 0 bases from V and 1 from J, leaving 3 bases between them. CDR3 DNA sequence: TGTGCCAGCAGCTTAGCGAGGAACACCGGGGAGCTGTTTTGT. It encodes CASSLARNTGELFC.

V and J are TRBV30 and TRBJ1-1, with 11 bases matching TRBD1. Germline loops: CDR1 GTSNPN, CDR2 SVGIG (reference sequence). After removal of 8 bases from V and 1 base from J, the junction contained 6 bases not matched to a gene. This CDR3 is built from 14 residues. The CDR3 reads CARDRGGRNTEAFF. Here the CDR3 DNA reads TGTGCCCGGGACAGGGGGGGAAGGAACACTGAAGCTTTCTTT.

This clonotype was picked up many times. The chain recombines TRBV7-2 with TRBJ2-7; 8 bases agree with TRBD1. The CDR3 has 13 amino acids. Germline CDR1 and CDR2: SGHTA and FQGNSA. The ends lost 5 bases at V and 13 bases at J; junction bases unmatched: 13. Here the CDR3 DNA reads TGTGCCAGCAGCACCCCGGGACAGGCAAGCCCTTACTTC. This codes for CASSTPGQASPYF. Filled out from reference TRBV7-2 and TRBJ2-7, the complete variable domain reads GAGVSQSPSNKVTEKGKDVELRCDPISGHTALYWYRQSLGQGLEFLIYFQGNSAPDKSGLPSDRFSAERTGGSVSTLTIQRTQQEDSAVYLCASSTPGQASPYFGPGTRLTVT.

There are many counts of this clonotype. The chain has TRBV7-8 and TRBJ2-7, with 7 bases matching TRBD1. Germline assignment: CDR1 SGHVS and CDR2 FQNEAQ. V lost 3 bases, J lost 3 bases, and 5 bases stayed unmatched. The CDR3 runs to 14 residues. CDR3 sequence (DNA): TGTGCCAGCAGCTTGGGACAGCCTTTCTACGAGCAGTACTTC. Amino acids: CASSLGQPFYEQYF.

The gene calls are TRBV25-1 and TRBJ1-2, with TRBD1 as a possible D gene (6 bases). Germline CDR1 and CDR2: MGHDK and SYGVNS. Trimming took off 3 bases at V and 5 bases at J, with 13 bases between the two ends. There are 14 residues in the CDR3. The CDR3 region has the DNA TGTGCCAGCAGTGAGCAGGGGTTGAAATATGGCTACACCTTC. Amino acid sequence: CASSEQGLKYGYTF.

In regard to this clonotype: At one end, the junction sequence differs from germline, possibly due to a read error. The chain combines TRBV28 with TRBJ2-7, with 10 bases matching TRBD1. Germline V gene data show CDR1 as MDHEN and CDR2 as SYDVKM. The CDR3 is 11 amino acids. The CDR3 loop reads CASSTGGTGAF. For the CDR3, the DNA is TGTGCCAGCAGTACAGGGGGGACAGGGGCCTTC.

This sequence joins TRBV6-1 and TRBJ2-5, with 10 bases identical to TRBD1. This CDR3 has 14 residues. From germline, CDR1 is MNHNS and CDR2 SASEGT. V lost 5 bases to trimming and J lost 5 bases; unmatched junction nucleotides: 5. CDR3 coding DNA: TGTGCCAGCAGTTGGGGACAGGGGAGGGAGACCCAGTACTTC. Translated: CASSWGQGRETQYF.

On this clonotype: Germline and junction disagree at one end, which may indicate a read error. This sequence joins TRBV11-3 and TRBJ2-2; D is uncertain. The CDR3 is 15 amino acids. CDR1 SGHNT and CDR2 YENEEA come from the germline V gene. The CDR3 DNA is TGTGTCAGCAGCTTATACGCTCGAGCTACCGGGGAGCTGTTTTTT. It encodes CVSSLYARATGELFF.

Note on this clonotype: Compared with germline, one end of the junction differs, possibly owing to a read error. The chain links TRBV7-2 to TRBJ1-5, with a possible D match to TRBD1 (6 bases). CDR1 is SGHTA and CDR2 is FQGNSA in the germline V gene. The CDR3 spans 14 residues. The CDR3 DNA follows: TGTGCCAGCAGTTGTGGGGCAGGGGATCAGCCACAGCATTTT. Amino acids: CASSCGAGDQPQHF.

In the case of this clonotype: As the CDR3 is not closed by the conserved phenylalanine or tryptophan, this likely results from a read error. The CDR3 nucleotides read TGTGCCAGTAGTCGAGGGGGACTAGCGGATTACAATGAGCAGTTCTTA. It yields the protein CASSRGGLADYNEQFL. V gene TRBV19 combines with J gene TRBJ2-1; 11 positions agree with TRBD2. The CDR3 loop spans 16 amino acids. Germline V gives CDR1 LNHDA, CDR2 SQIVND (reference sequence). Unmatched junction bases numbered 7, after V lost 5 bases and J lost 4 bases.

This clonotype has at least ten counts. V gene TRBV4-1 combines with J gene TRBJ1-5, with a possible D match to TRBD1 (6 bases). V lost 2 bases, J lost 7 bases, and 24 bases lay in between. The CDR3 extends over 18 amino acids. Germline CDR1 MGHRA, CDR2 YSYEKL. The CDR3 region has the DNA TGCGCCAGCAGCCAACCTGGCGTTGGGCAGGGGAGGGGACAGCCCCAGCATTTT. Translation: CASSQPGVGQGRGQPQHF.

The chain recombines TRBV11-2 with TRBJ1-1, with TRBD1 as a possible D gene (6 bases). This CDR3 has 15 residues. Germline CDR1 is SGHAT and CDR2 is FQNNGV. V was shortened by 5 bases and J by 4 bases, with 17 bases between the two germline ends. This chain's CDR3 is CASSQGRFGGTEAFF. The DNA for the CDR3 is TGTGCCAGCAGCCAGGGGCGGTTCGGTGGCACTGAAGCTTTCTTT.

A few counts support this clonotype. The chain is built from TRBV12-3 or TRBV12-4 and TRBJ1-1, with D perhaps matching TRBD1 (5 bases). Deletions cut 7 bases from V and 0 bases from J, with 9 bases between. The CDR3 has 13 residues. In DNA, the CDR3 is TGTGCCAGCAAAGGGGACCTGAACACTGAAGCTTTCTTT. This gives the protein CASKGDLNTEAFF.

Points on this clonotype: With a much larger clone just one base away, this may be a read error. The V gene is TRBV7-9, the J gene TRBJ1-1; TRBD1 matches 7 bases. The CDR3 is 11 residues long. Germline V gene lookup returns CDR1 SEHNR and CDR2 FQNEAQ (reference sequence). Unmatched junction bases numbered 0, after V lost 4 bases and J lost 7 bases. The CDR3 DNA reads as TGTGCCAGCAGCTGGGACAGTGAAGCTTTCTTT. As protein: CASSWDSEAFF.

The chain links TRBV20-1 to TRBJ2-1; 7 bases are shared with TRBD2. The CDR3 is 16 residues long. The germline V gene has CDR1 DFQATT and CDR2 SNEGSKA (reference sequence). The trim removed 0 bases at V and 9 bases at J, leaving 14 bases unmatched. This CDR3 reads CSARDGTSAKRGEQFF. The CDR3 DNA sequence: TGCAGTGCTAGAGATGGTACTAGCGCAAAGAGGGGTGAGCAGTTCTTC.

On this clonotype itself: Compared with germline, one end of the junction differs, possibly owing to a read error. The CDR3 coding sequence is TGTGACAGCAGCCCCCTATTTGGAAGCACAGATACGCAGTATTTT. This codes for CDSSPLFGSTDTQYF. The chain recombines TRBV6-1 with TRBJ2-3; D is ambiguous. Per germline, CDR1 MNHNS and CDR2 SASEGT. The CDR3 is 15 residues long.

This chain links TRBV19 with TRBJ1-4, with 9 nucleotides matching TRBD1. Unmatched junction bases numbered 4, after V lost 4 bases and J lost 4 bases. The CDR3 spans 15 residues. The germline CDR1 and CDR2 sequences are LNHDA and SQIVND (reference sequence). This CDR3 reads CASSTPGQGNEKLFF. The CDR3 coding sequence is TGTGCCAGTAGTACGCCGGGACAGGGTAATGAAAAACTGTTTTTT.

This clonotype appeared a few times. The CDR3 protein is CASSLDPRSEAFF. CDR3 in DNA: TGTGCCAGCAGTTTGGACCCTCGCTCTGAAGCTTTCTTT. V usage is TRBV27 and J usage is TRBJ1-1; D remains unclear. The CDR3 sequence is 13 residues long. Per germline, CDR1 MNHEY and CDR2 SMNVEV (reference sequence). The V gene lost 3 bases and the J gene lost 6 bases, with 11 bases spanning the gap.

The J gene is TRBJ1-2, the V gene TRBV19, with 10 bases aligning to TRBD1. The junction had 6 bases not matched to a gene; V was cut back by 5 bases and J by 3 bases. Germline lookup yields CDR1 LNHDA and CDR2 SQIVND (reference sequence). This CDR3 comprises 15 residues. The CDR3 loop reads CASSWTGGTHYGYTF. CDR3 bases: TGTGCCAGTAGTTGGACAGGGGGTACTCACTATGGCTACACCTTC.

Comment on this clonotype: Just one base apart from a much larger clone, this may be a read error. CDR3 sequence: CASSERDTIYEQYF. The CDR3 DNA sequence: TGTGCCAGCAGCGAAAGGGACACAATCTACGAGCAGTACTTC. The chain links TRBV7-8 to TRBJ2-7, with D tentatively TRBD1 (6 bases). The germline gives CDR1 SGHVS, CDR2 FQNEAQ. This CDR3 contains 14 residues. V lost 5 bases and J 3 bases, leaving 14 bases between the germline ends.

The V and J genes are TRBV24-1 and TRBJ1-1; D ambiguous. The CDR3 spans 13 residues. The germline gives CDR1 KGHDR, CDR2 SFDVKD. Trimming took off 3 bases at V and 1 base at J, with 5 bases between the two ends. The CDR3 DNA follows: TGTGCCACCAGTGATACCAGGAACACTGAAGCTTTCTTT. This encodes CATSDTRNTEAFF.

The V call is TRBV20-1, the J call TRBJ2-5, with 7 bases that match TRBD1. Germline CDR1 is DFQATT and CDR2 is SNEGSKA (reference sequence). V lost 6 bases to trimming and J lost 2 bases; unmatched junction nucleotides: 6. The CDR3 extends over 13 amino acids. The CDR3 is CSATTGLQETQYF. In DNA form, the CDR3 reads TGCAGTGCGACGACAGGGCTACAAGAGACCCAGTACTTC.

The V and J genes are TRBV5-4 and TRBJ2-3, with 11 bases identical to TRBD2. The CDR3 length is 16 residues. V gave up 1 base and J gave up 3 bases; unmatched junction bases: 4. The germline V gene encodes CDR1 SGHNT and CDR2 YYREEE (reference sequence). This chain's CDR3 is CASSLRLAGNTDTQYF. For the CDR3, the DNA is TGTGCCAGCAGCTTGAGACTAGCGGGAAATACAGATACGCAGTATTTT.

With regard to this clonotype: Since the CDR3 does not end with the conserved phenylalanine or tryptophan, this likely comes from a read error. The rearrangement joins TRBV12-3 or TRBV12-4 to TRBJ2-1, with TRBD1 matching over 11 bases. J gave up 4 bases and V 5 bases, and 7 bases lay outside the gene matches. The length of the CDR3 is 16 residues. DNA of the CDR3: TGTGCCAGCAGTGAAAAAGGGACAGGGGGATACAATGAGCAGTTCTCC. As protein: CASSEKGTGGYNEQFS.

This chain connects TRBV27 to TRBJ2-5; TRBD2 is a possible D gene (5 bases). Germline V CDR1 and CDR2: MNHEY, SMNVEV (reference sequence). The CDR3 consists of 15 residues. With 5 bases removed from V and 1 base from J, the gap between germline ends came to 14 bases. The CDR3 DNA sequence: TGTGCCAGCAGTCCCGCCCTAGCCCCCCAAGAGACCCAGTACTTC. It is translated as CASSPALAPQETQYF.

J is TRBJ2-7 and V is TRBV28; D might be TRBD1 (5 bases). Germline CDR1 reads MDHEN; CDR2 reads SYDVKM. The CDR3 totals 15 residues. V was clipped by 6 bases and J by 2 bases, with 17 bases between them. The CDR3 is CASSPHPPQAYEQYF. In nucleotides, the CDR3 is TGTGCCAGCAGCCCTCATCCGCCACAGGCCTACGAGCAGTACTTC. Together with reference TRBV28 and TRBJ2-7, the CDR3 gives the full variable domain: DVKVTQSSRYLVKRTGEKVFLECVQDMDHENMFWYRQDPGLGLRLIYFSYDVKMKEKGDIPEGYSVSREKKERFSLILESASTNQTSMYLCASSPHPPQAYEQYFGPGTRLTVT.